This TCR beta chain was profiled in a study of T cells in Graves' hyperthyroidism and ophthalmopathy. At the level of the study: The authors collected peripheral blood at initial diagnosis, before any treatment.

This clonotype was found a few times. The CDR3 regions of TCR beta were amplified from RNA transcripts. The study used the HTBI primer set for a first-round RT-PCR of the TCR CDR3. TCRdb processed the multiplex PCR reads anew with MiXCR; each CDR3 protein has one entry. The sample carries around 690,000 distinct CDR3 sequences, 20% to 25% recorded once. The sequenced material came from blood. This TCR came from a man between 25 and 39 years old with Graves' ophthalmopathy.

The CDR3 nucleotides are TGTGCCAGCACTAGTGGGGGACTAGCTAGCAATGAGCAGTTCTTC. Its translation is CASTSGGLASNEQFF. The rearrangement joins TRBV2 to TRBJ2-1, with 9 positions matching TRBD2. The CDR3 extends over 15 amino acids. In germline, CDR1 is SNHLY, CDR2 FYNNEI. With 7 bases clipped from V and 6 bases from J, the junction kept 10 bases outside the gene matches.